Listed below are T cell receptor beta chains from one sample, sequenced in a study of T cell changes during pregnancy in multiple sclerosis. The assay was immunoSEQ multiplex PCR, and TCRdb's table has in-frame clones only and misses some. Here the sample spans tens of thousands of clones, 91% being singletons. This specimen consisted of CD8+ T cells from peripheral blood mononuclear cells, obtained after pregnancy. The receptor set was obtained from a female donor with multiple sclerosis, enrolled in a pregnancy study. Both conserved end residues are part of each CDR3. The order of the fields is D gene, clone size, J gene, V gene, CDR3 protein, CDR3 DNA. A D gene is named only where the DNA matches it firmly. The listing skips clone size in some rows; elsewhere it reads once, few, many or a size class.

.	.	TRBJ2-1	TRBV13	CASSSPRQRYNEQFF	TGTGCCAGCAGCTCCCCTAGGCAGCGGTACAATGAGCAGTTCTTC
.	.	TRBJ1-2	TRBV28	CASSFNRDGYYGYTF	TGTGCCAGCAGCTTTAACCGTGACGGGTACTATGGCTACACCTTC
.	.	TRBJ1-1	TRBV7-9	CASSLAQGTEAFF	TGTGCCAGCAGCTTAGCACAGGGCACTGAAGCTTTCTTT
TRBD1	.	TRBJ1-1	TRBV11-2	CASSTGTAVEAFF	TGTGCCAGCAGCACAGGGACAGCCGTTGAAGCTTTCTTT
.	.	TRBJ2-7	TRBV19	CASSIDQGRSYEQYF	TGTGCCAGTAGTATAGATCAGGGAAGGTCCTACGAGCAGTACTTC
TRBD2	.	TRBJ2-2	TRBV6-4	CASSPAGGPSGELFF	TGTGCCAGCAGTCCAGCGGGGGGGCCTAGCGGGGAGCTGTTTTTT
TRBD1	.	TRBJ2-1	TRBV29-1	CSARTGLWGEQFF	TGCAGCGCCCGGACAGGGTTATGGGGTGAGCAGTTCTTC
TRBD1	.	TRBJ1-2	TRBV6-6	CASSYRTGVDGYTF	TGTGCCAGCAGTTACCGGACAGGGGTGGATGGCTACACCTTC
.	.	TRBJ1-1	TRBV7-3	CASSKVTNTEAFF	TGTGCCAGCAGCAAAGTCACTAACACTGAAGCTTTCTTT
.	.	TRBJ2-1	TRBV5-1	CASSLRPRDNEQFF	TGCGCCAGCAGCTTGAGGCCTAGAGACAATGAGCAGTTCTTC
.	.	TRBJ1-2	TRBV27	CASSSYRLNSYGYTF	TGTGCCAGCAGTTCGTACAGGTTAAACTCCTATGGCTACACCTTC
TRBD1	.	TRBJ1-4	TRBV2	CASRQGASVEKLFF	TGTGCCAGCAGGCAGGGGGCAAGCGTTGAAAAACTGTTTTTT
TRBD1	.	TRBJ1-5	TRBV10-3	CAISESPRDRGGSNQPQHF	TGTGCCATCAGTGAGTCCCCCCGAGACAGGGGGGGTAGCAATCAGCCCCAGCATTTT
TRBD1	.	TRBJ1-2	TRBV2	CASSERQGSNYGYTF	TGTGCCAGCAGTGAAAGACAGGGGAGCAACTATGGCTACACCTTC
TRBD2	.	TRBJ2-1	TRBV7-9	CASSLGSLAASSYNEQFF	TGTGCCAGCAGCTTAGGGTCACTAGCGGCTAGCTCCTACAATGAGCAGTTCTTC
TRBD2	once	TRBJ2-1	TRBV27	CASSSGRRVDEQFF	TGTGCCAGCAGCAGCGGGAGGAGGGTCGATGAGCAGTTCTTC
.	.	TRBJ2-5	TRBV29-1	CSVDWAGKETQYF	TGCAGCGTTGATTGGGCCGGGAAAGAGACCCAGTACTTC
TRBD1	.	TRBJ2-7	TRBV5-8	CASGHGQGSTEQYF	TGTGCCAGCGGTCACGGACAGGGGTCGACCGAGCAGTACTTC
.	.	TRBJ1-1	TRBV2	CASSDTVGSGNTEAFF	TGTGCCAGCAGTGATACAGTGGGGAGTGGCAACACTGAAGCTTTCTTT
.	.	TRBJ2-2	TRBV25-1	CASSEGAGAGELFF	TGTGCCAGCAGTGAAGGAGCGGGTGCCGGGGAGCTGTTTTTT
.	.	TRBJ1-1	TRBV6-5	CASTLGEGTEAFF	TGTGCCAGCACACTAGGGGAGGGCACTGAAGCTTTCTTT
TRBD1	.	TRBJ1-5	TRBV10-2	CASSGTGGDYQPQHF	TGCGCCAGCAGTGGGACAGGGGGAGATTATCAGCCCCAGCATTTT
TRBD2	.	TRBJ2-4	TRBV10-2	CATSGLDILAKNIQYF	TGCGCCACCTCGGGACTAGACATACTAGCCAAAAACATTCAGTACTTC
.	.	TRBJ1-5	TRBV27	CASSLGGGLEPQHF	TGTGCCAGCAGTTTAGGGGGGGGCTTGGAGCCCCAGCATTTT
.	.	TRBJ1-1	TRBV10-3	CAISESGEGNTEAFF	TGTGCCATCAGTGAGTCGGGAGAGGGAAACACTGAAGCTTTCTTT
TRBD1	.	TRBJ1-6	TRBV30	CAWSTIRQGWKNSPLHF	TGTGCCTGGAGTACCATAAGACAGGGCTGGAAGAATTCACCCCTCCACTTT
.	.	TRBJ2-2	TRBV14	CASSQGWAPQTGELFF	TGTGCCAGCAGCCAAGGATGGGCACCTCAAACCGGGGAGCTGTTTTTT
TRBD1	.	TRBJ1-2	TRBV6-5	CASSFDRVGGYTF	TGTGCCAGCAGTTTCGACAGGGTAGGCGGCTACACCTTC
.	.	TRBJ1-5	TRBV7-9	CASSFLPTDHLTGNQPQHF	TGTGCCAGCAGCTTCTTACCAACAGATCACCTTACGGGCAATCAGCCCCAGCATTTT
.	few	TRBJ1-2	TRBV27	CASSLTSGDGYTF	TGTGCCAGCAGTCTCACCTCAGGGGATGGCTACACCTTC
.	.	TRBJ1-1	TRBV6-5	CASSPTNGGSEAFF	TGTGCCAGCAGCCCCACCAATGGGGGGTCTGAAGCTTTCTTT
.	.	TRBJ2-1	TRBV27	CASSLSFRRNEQFF	TGTGCCAGCAGTTTATCTTTCCGCAGAAATGAGCAGTTCTTC
.	once	TRBJ2-5	TRBV7-9	CASSYTGRETQYF	TGTGCCAGCAGCTATACAGGGAGAGAGACCCAGTACTTC
TRBD1	.	TRBJ2-3	TRBV9	CASSLKGASTDTQYF	TGTGCCAGCAGCCTGAAGGGGGCTAGCACAGATACGCAGTATTTT
.	.	TRBJ1-1	TRBV6-5	CASSSQQTNTEAFF	TGTGCCAGCAGTAGCCAACAGACGAACACTGAAGCTTTCTTT
TRBD2	medium-sized	TRBJ2-1	TRBV6-4	CASSVGTSGDNEQFF	TGTGCCAGCAGTGTAGGGACTAGCGGGGACAATGAGCAGTTCTTC
TRBD2	few	TRBJ2-1	TRBV6-4	CASSEGGGGYNEQFF	TGTGCCAGCAGTGAGGGCGGGGGGGGATACAATGAGCAGTTCTTC
TRBD1	.	TRBJ1-2	TRBV28	CASSLLGTGGDYGYTF	TGTGCCAGCAGTTTACTTGGGACAGGGGGCGACTATGGCTACACCTTC
.	.	TRBJ2-7	TRBV28	CASTNAGHEQYF	TGTGCCAGCACCAATGCGGGTCACGAGCAGTACTTC
TRBD2	.	TRBJ2-1	TRBV7-9	CASSGLSGNYNEQFF	TGTGCCAGCAGCGGCTTGAGCGGGAACTACAATGAGCAGTTCTTC
TRBD2	few	TRBJ2-1	TRBV2	CASSESLAGGRDEQFF	TGTGCCAGCAGTGAATCCCTAGCGGGAGGGAGAGATGAGCAGTTCTTC
.	.	TRBJ2-3	TRBV6-5	CASSSEARDTQYF	TGTGCCAGCAGTTCCGAAGCTCGGGATACGCAGTATTTT
TRBD2	.	TRBJ2-5	TRBV13	CASSPGGGGETQYF	TGTGCCAGCAGCCCCGGTGGGGGGGGAGAGACCCAGTACTTC
TRBD1	once	TRBJ2-7	TRBV30	CAWMDRGLSYEQYF	TGTGCCTGGATGGACAGGGGATTATCCTACGAGCAGTACTTC
.	once	TRBJ1-1	TRBV4-1	CASSQDRALNTEAFF	TGCGCCAGCAGCCAAGACAGGGCTCTGAACACTGAAGCTTTCTTT
TRBD1	.	TRBJ2-7	TRBV2	CASSPRDRAQNEQYF	TGTGCCAGCAGTCCACGGGACAGGGCGCAGAACGAGCAGTACTTC
TRBD1	.	TRBJ2-1	TRBV19	CASTPGQGVDEQFF	TGTGCCAGTACCCCGGGACAGGGGGTCGATGAGCAGTTCTTC
.	.	TRBJ1-1	TRBV6-1	CASSLGGFNTEAFF	TGTGCCAGCAGCCTAGGAGGGTTCAACACTGAAGCTTTCTTT
.	.	TRBJ2-1	TRBV2	CASSEFRVEQFF	TGTGCCAGCAGTGAATTCCGGGTTGAGCAGTTCTTC